These 20 T cell receptor beta chains came from one sample sequenced in a study of T cells after yellow fever vaccination. One entry per CDR3 protein results from TCRdb running MiXCR on the 5' RACE reads. The data show around 320,000 distinct CDR3 sequences, with 3.5% to 4.5% seen just once and roughly 21% held by the top ten. The input for sequencing was PBMCs, taken 15 days after the yellow fever booster vaccination. The receptors here all came from a man in his late teens or twenties who received the YFV17D yellow fever vaccine.

The chain is built from TRBV9 and TRBJ2-3; 12 positions match TRBD2. This CDR3 region has 18 residues. Germline assignment: CDR1 SGDLS and CDR2 YYNGEE. The J segment lost 1 base and the V segment lost 4 bases, leaving 10 bases of the junction unmatched. The CDR3 coding sequence is TGTGCCAGCAGCCTCACTAGCGGGGGGACGTTCGGCACAGATACGCAGTATTTT. It yields the protein CASSLTSGGTFGTDTQYF. The full variable domain, completed using reference TRBV9 and TRBJ2-3, is DSGVTQTPKHLITATGQRVTLRCSPRSGDLSVYWYQQSLDQGLQFLIQYYNGEERAKGNILERFSAQQFPDLHSELNLSSLELGDSALYFCASSLTSGGTFGTDTQYFGPGTRLTVL.

The J gene is TRBJ2-5, the V gene TRBV7-9, with D possibly TRBD1 on 6 matching bases. The germline gives CDR1 SEHNR, CDR2 FQNEAQ (reference sequence). The CDR3 runs to 15 residues. V dropped 11 bases and J dropped 5 bases, with 24 bases sitting between them. The CDR3 spells CAGEEWTARRETQYF. In nucleotides, the CDR3 is TGTGCCGGCGAGGAATGGACAGCACGGCGGGAGACCCAGTACTTC. Combining the CDR3 with reference TRBV7-9 and TRBJ2-5 gives the whole variable domain DTGVSQNPRHKITKRGQNVTFRCDPISEHNRLYWYRQTLGQGPEFLTYFQNEAQLEKSRLLSDRFSAERPKGSFSTLEIQRTEQGDSAMYLCAGEEWTARRETQYFGPGTRLLVL.

This clonotype occurred many times. This chain connects TRBV6-2 or TRBV6-3 to TRBJ2-7, with a weak D call TRBD2 (6 bases). The CDR3 covers 13 residues. V was shortened by 7 bases and J by 5 bases, with 15 bases between the two germline ends. Looked up from germline, CDR1 is MNHEY and CDR2 is SVGEGT. This CDR3 is CASMWAAGNEQYF. In nucleotides, the CDR3 is TGTGCCAGCATGTGGGCGGCGGGGAACGAGCAGTACTTC.

Many counts were recorded for this clonotype. The chain joins TRBV20-1 to TRBJ2-3; TRBD2 might be the D (5 bases). This CDR3 has 12 amino acids. V was cut by 7 bases and J by 2 bases, with 10 bases left in between. The V gene's germline CDR1 is DFQATT and CDR2 SNEGSKA (reference sequence). The CDR3 bases are TGCAGTGTGGAGGATAACACAGATACGCAGTATTTT. Translation: CSVEDNTDTQYF.

The chain employs TRBV27 and TRBJ2-7; D is ambiguous. CDR1 MNHEY and CDR2 SMNVEV come from the germline V gene (reference sequence). The CDR3 contains 13 residues. V was shortened by 4 bases and J by 3 bases, with 10 bases between the two germline ends. This CDR3 reads CASSSSPFYEQYF. The CDR3 DNA reads as TGTGCCAGCAGTTCCTCCCCTTTCTACGAGCAGTACTTC.

Concerning this clonotype: One base away lies a much larger clone, so this may be a sequencing read error. This chain uses TRBV5-4 with TRBJ2-2, with no clear D. Trimming removed 1 base at V and 4 bases at J, with 5 bases between. CDR3 size: 13 residues. Per the germline V gene, CDR1 is SGHNT and CDR2 is YYREEE (reference sequence). In nucleotides, the CDR3 is TGTGCCAGCAGCTTGTGGGGCACCGGGGAGCTGTTTTTT. It yields the protein CASSLWGTGELFF.

With regard to this clonotype: A read error may account for a junction end that differs from germline. The rearrangement links TRBV20-1 to TRBJ2-1; D may correspond to TRBD1 or TRBD2 (6 bases each). The length of the CDR3 is 16 residues. Germline CDR1 and CDR2: DFQATT and SNEGSKA (reference sequence). CDR3 DNA sequence: TGCAGTGCTAGAGGGGGGCCCGGGAGCTCCTACACTGAGCAGTTCTTC. The encoded protein is CSARGGPGSSYTEQFF.

This chain's CDR3 is CASQYGADTEAFF. The DNA of the CDR3 is TGTGCCAGCCAGTACGGGGCCGACACTGAAGCTTTCTTT. The chain combines TRBV2 with TRBJ1-1; D is possibly TRBD1 (5 bases). This CDR3 is built from 13 residues. V was trimmed by 8 bases and J by 3 bases, leaving 13 bases between them. Germline loops: CDR1 SNHLY, CDR2 FYNNEI.

This clonotype was counted ten times or more. The chain links TRBV10-2 to TRBJ2-3; D is possibly TRBD1 or TRBD2 (6 bases each). Germline-derived CDR1 and CDR2 are WSHSY and SAAADI. The CDR3 is 16 amino acids. V was shortened by 1 base and J by 0 bases, with 11 bases between the two germline ends. The CDR3 is CASSEWGAASTDTQYF. The CDR3 DNA sequence: TGCGCCAGCAGTGAGTGGGGGGCGGCTAGCACAGATACGCAGTATTTT.

The CDR3 nucleotides read TGTGCCAGCAGCGATAGGGCTAACCAAGAGACCCAGTACTTC. Translating it yields CASSDRANQETQYF. This sequence joins TRBV7-8 and TRBJ2-5; D uncertain. The germline gives CDR1 SGHVS, CDR2 FQNEAQ. Trimming shortened V by 5 bases and J by 0 bases, and 10 bases separated the two germline ends. The CDR3 runs to 14 residues.

This clonotype turned up a few times. The chain links TRBV6-2 or TRBV6-3 to TRBJ2-5; D not resolved. This CDR3 region has 14 residues. CDR1 and CDR2 (germline): MNHEY, SVGEGT. Trimming stripped 2 bases from V and 1 base from J, with 8 bases between. In DNA, the CDR3 is TGTGCCAGCAGTTACGGAAGCGCCCAAGAGACCCAGTACTTC. It codes for CASSYGSAQETQYF.

This clonotype showed up just a few times. The rearrangement joins TRBV4-2 to TRBJ1-3; D call uncertain. In germline, CDR1 is LGHNA, CDR2 YNFKEQ. V lost 4 bases and J 3 bases, leaving 10 bases between the germline ends. CDR3 size: 14 residues. Here the CDR3 DNA reads TGTGCCAGCAGCCCTGGCGGGATTGGAAACACCATATATTTT. This encodes CASSPGGIGNTIYF.

This clonotype was detected only a few times. The chain links TRBV7-2 to TRBJ1-4, with 10 bases lining up with TRBD1. V shed 7 bases, J shed 10 bases, and the junction held 12 bases outside the gene matches. CDR1 is SGHTA, CDR2 FQGNSA, per germline. The CDR3 runs 15 residues. The CDR3 here is CASTQGDRGFGKLFF. Here the CDR3 DNA reads TGTGCCAGCACCCAGGGGGACAGGGGTTTCGGAAAACTGTTTTTT.

This chain joins TRBV6-2 or TRBV6-3 and TRBJ2-2, with 8 bases aligning to TRBD1. Unmatched junction bases numbered 7, after V lost 6 bases and J lost 4 bases. This CDR3 spans 15 amino acids. The V gene's germline CDR1 is MNHEY and CDR2 SVGEGT. The CDR3 coding sequence is TGTGCCAGCAGACCTGACAGGGGAAGCACCGGGGAGCTGTTTTTT. As protein: CASRPDRGSTGELFF.

The chain employs TRBV15 and TRBJ2-5; D could derive from TRBD1 or TRBD2 (5 bases each). The germline V gene encodes CDR1 LNHNV and CDR2 YYDKDF (reference sequence). The CDR3 is 14 amino acids. With 5 bases removed from V and 4 bases from J, the gap between germline ends came to 14 bases. The CDR3 coding sequence is TGTGCCACCAGCGTCCGAGGGGCGGGAGAGACCCAGTACTTC. Its translation is CATSVRGAGETQYF.

The table lists this clonotype with many counts. A junction end diverges from the germline sequence, so it may reflect a read error. V is TRBV11-2 and J is TRBJ2-2; 8 nucleotides match TRBD1. CDR3 length equals 13 residues. Per germline, CDR1 SGHAT and CDR2 FQNNGV. The CDR3 DNA sequence: TGTGCCACCTGGACAGGGAACATCGGGGAGCTGTTTTTT. Its translation is CATWTGNIGELFF. The full variable domain, with the rest looked up from reference TRBV11-2 and TRBJ2-2, is EAGVAQSPRYKIIEKRQSVAFWCNPISGHATLYWYQQILGQGPKLLIQFQNNGVVDDSQLPKDRFSAERLKGVDSTLKIQPAKLEDSAVYLCATWTGNIGELFFGEGSRLTVL.

This clonotype was seen at least ten times. This chain connects TRBV7-9 to TRBJ1-2; TRBD1 matches 7 bases. The J segment lost 5 bases and the V segment lost 0 bases, leaving 6 bases of the junction unmatched. The germline V gene encodes CDR1 SEHNR and CDR2 FQNEAQ (reference sequence). The CDR3 totals 15 residues. As DNA, the CDR3 is TGTGCCAGCAGCTTAGCCGGGACAGTCCAATATGGCTACACCTTC. It translates to CASSLAGTVQYGYTF.

This sequence joins TRBV7-6 and TRBJ1-6, with D tentatively TRBD1 (5 bases). Trimming took off 5 bases at V and 6 bases at J, with 11 bases between the two ends. Germline V lookup: CDR1 SGHVS, CDR2 FNYEAQ. The CDR3 spans 14 residues. The chain's CDR3 is CASSTGGLNSPLHF. CDR3 DNA: TGTGCCAGCAGCACGGGGGGACTTAATTCACCCCTCCACTTT. Full variable domain (missing parts from reference TRBV7-6 and TRBJ1-6): GAGVSQSPRYKVTKRGQDVALRCDPISGHVSLYWYRQALGQGPEFLTYFNYEAQQDKSGLPNDRFSAERPEGSISTLTIQRTEQRDSAMYRCASSTGGLNSPLHFGNGTRLTVT.

The chain has TRBV7-8 and TRBJ2-1, with D possibly matching TRBD2 (7 bases). This CDR3 comprises 14 residues. V was pared by 4 bases and J by 9 bases, with 16 bases between. Germline CDR1 reads SGHVS; CDR2 reads FQNEAQ. CDR3 region: CASSWGGEHGEQFF. The DNA for the CDR3 is TGTGCCAGCAGCTGGGGGGGCGAGCATGGTGAGCAGTTCTTC.

This chain joins TRBV7-2 and TRBJ1-1; no clear D. This CDR3 spans 13 amino acids. Germline CDR1 SGHTA, CDR2 FQGNSA. V was shortened by 2 bases and J by 4 bases, with 8 bases between the two germline ends. The chain's CDR3 is CASSLSRSTEAFF. The CDR3 DNA reads as TGTGCCAGCAGCTTATCGCGGAGCACTGAAGCTTTCTTT.